The clone carrying this TCR beta chain was found a few times. The data originate from a study of T cells in Graves' hyperthyroidism and ophthalmopathy. TCR beta CDR3 region amplification was performed from RNA transcripts. An initial round of RT-PCR targeting the TCR CDR3 relied on the HTBI primer set. From the multiplex PCR reads, TCRdb called clonotypes with MiXCR, one entry per CDR3 protein. Among approximately 690,000 distinct CDR3 sequences listed, around 21% were seen once. V lost 4 bases, J lost 3 bases, and 6 bases stayed unmatched. Looked up from germline, CDR1 is LGHDT and CDR2 is YNNKEL (reference sequence). The CDR3 runs to 17 residues.

This clonotype was sampled from a young man with Graves' ophthalmopathy. The chain employs TRBV3-1 and TRBJ2-1, with 13 bases identical to TRBD2. Sequencing input: blood. For the CDR3, the DNA is TGTGCCAGCAGCCCCGGACTAGCGGGAGCAGGCTACAATGAGCAGTTCTTC. Its protein product is CASSPGLAGAGYNEQFF.